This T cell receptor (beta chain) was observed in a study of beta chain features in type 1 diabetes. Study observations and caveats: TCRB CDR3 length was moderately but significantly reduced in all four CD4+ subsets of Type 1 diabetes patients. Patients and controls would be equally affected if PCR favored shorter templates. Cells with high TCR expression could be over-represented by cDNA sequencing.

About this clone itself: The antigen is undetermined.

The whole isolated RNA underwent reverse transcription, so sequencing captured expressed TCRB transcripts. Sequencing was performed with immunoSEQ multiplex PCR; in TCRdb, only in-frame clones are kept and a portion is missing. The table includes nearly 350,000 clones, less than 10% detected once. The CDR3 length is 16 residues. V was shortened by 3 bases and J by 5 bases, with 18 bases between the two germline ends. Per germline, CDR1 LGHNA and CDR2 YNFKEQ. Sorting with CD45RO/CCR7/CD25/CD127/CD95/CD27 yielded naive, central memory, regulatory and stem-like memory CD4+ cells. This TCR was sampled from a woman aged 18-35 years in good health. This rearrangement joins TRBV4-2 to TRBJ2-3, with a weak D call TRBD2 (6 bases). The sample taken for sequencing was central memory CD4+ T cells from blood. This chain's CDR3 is CASSHLGTGVEDTQYF. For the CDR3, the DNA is TGTGCCAGCAGCCATCTGGGGACGGGAGTGGAAGATACGCAGTATTTT.